This passage covers 7 T cell receptor beta chains from one sample sequenced in a study of blood T cell repertoires in COVID-19. The method was immunoSEQ multiplex PCR; TCRdb's version includes in-frame clones alone and lacks a portion of them. The sample lists approximately 240,000 clones, approximately 86% occurring once. Sequencing was done on a sample of peripheral blood. The receptors here all came from a woman under 40 who had recovered from COVID-19.

This sequence joins TRBV12-5 and TRBJ2-3; 10 positions match TRBD1. Germline V gene data show CDR1 as LGHNT and CDR2 as FRNRAP. The length of the CDR3 is 16 residues. J was trimmed by 5 bases and V by 1 base; bases with no gene match: 6. In DNA form, the CDR3 reads TGTGCTAGTGGTTTGGGGACAGGGGGTTTGCGAGATACGCAGTATTTT. Translated, it gives CASGLGTGGLRDTQYF.

The gene calls are TRBV5-1 and TRBJ2-1, with D possibly TRBD2 on 5 matching bases. The germline V gene encodes CDR1 SGHRS and CDR2 YFSETQ. The CDR3 covers 16 residues. Trimming took 1 base from V and 0 from J, leaving 11 bases between them. Here the CDR3 DNA reads TGCGCCAGCAGCTTGAGAACGGGGAGCTCCTACAATGAGCAGTTCTTC. It codes for CASSLRTGSSYNEQFF.

The chain employs TRBV19 and TRBJ2-2; TRBD2 agrees at 8 bases. Germline trimming cut 3 bases from V and 0 bases from J; bases unmatched to any gene: 3. Germline lookup yields CDR1 LNHDA and CDR2 SQIVND (reference sequence). This CDR3 comprises 16 residues. CDR3 coding DNA: TGTGCCAGTAGTATGCCGGGGGGGACGAACACCGGGGAGCTGTTTTTT. It yields the protein CASSMPGGTNTGELFF.

The chain joins TRBV6-2 or TRBV6-3 to TRBJ2-2, with D perhaps matching TRBD2 (5 bases). The germline V gene encodes CDR1 MNHEY and CDR2 SVGEGT. CDR3 length equals 15 residues. V shed 9 bases and J shed 0 bases, with 14 bases lying between them. As DNA, the CDR3 is TGTGCCAGTAGACCTGGGAGCCCGAACACCGGGGAGCTGTTTTTT. Protein: CASRPGSPNTGELFF.

There are a few counts of this clone. V usage is TRBV6-6 and J usage is TRBJ2-7, with TRBD2 matching over 7 bases. Per the germline V gene, CDR1 is MNHNY and CDR2 is SVGAGI (reference sequence). V trimming: 2 bases; J trimming: 0 bases; junction bases outside the gene matches: 4. The CDR3 has 15 residues. CDR3 coding DNA: TGTGCCAGCAGTTACGTCCAGCGGGGCTCCTACGAGCAGTACTTC. Translation gives CASSYVQRGSYEQYF.

V is TRBV9 and J is TRBJ2-7; a possible D gene is TRBD1 (5 bases). V was cut by 3 bases and J by 2 bases, with 12 bases left in between. The length of the CDR3 is 14 residues. Germline loops: CDR1 SGDLS, CDR2 YYNGEE. Written as DNA, the CDR3 is TGTGCCAGCAGCGGTCAGGGTTACACCTACGAGCAGTACTTC. Protein product: CASSGQGYTYEQYF.

Of note for this clone: Mismatch with germline at one junction end may stem from a read error. The chain uses TRBV11-2 and TRBJ2-5; the D gene is possibly TRBD1 (6 bases). Germline V gene data show CDR1 as SGHAT and CDR2 as FQNNGV. The CDR3 spans 15 residues. The CDR3 DNA follows: TGTGCCAGCAGCCCGGCGGGCAGGGGCCAAGAGATCCAGTACTTC. Protein sequence: CASSPAGRGQEIQYF.